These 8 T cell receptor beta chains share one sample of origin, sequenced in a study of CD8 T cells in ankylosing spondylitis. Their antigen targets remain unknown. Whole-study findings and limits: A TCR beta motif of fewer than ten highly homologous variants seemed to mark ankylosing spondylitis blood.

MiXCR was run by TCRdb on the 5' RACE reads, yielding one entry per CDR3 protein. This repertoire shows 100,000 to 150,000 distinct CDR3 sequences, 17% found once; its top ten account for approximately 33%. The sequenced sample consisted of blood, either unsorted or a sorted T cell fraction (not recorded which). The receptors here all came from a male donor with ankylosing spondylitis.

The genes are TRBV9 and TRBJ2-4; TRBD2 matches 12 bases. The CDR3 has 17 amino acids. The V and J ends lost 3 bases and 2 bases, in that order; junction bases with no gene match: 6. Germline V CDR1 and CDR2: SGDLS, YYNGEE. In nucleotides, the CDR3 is TGTGCCAGCAGCGGTCGACTAGCGGGAGTTTCCAAAAACATTCAGTACTTC. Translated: CASSGRLAGVSKNIQYF.

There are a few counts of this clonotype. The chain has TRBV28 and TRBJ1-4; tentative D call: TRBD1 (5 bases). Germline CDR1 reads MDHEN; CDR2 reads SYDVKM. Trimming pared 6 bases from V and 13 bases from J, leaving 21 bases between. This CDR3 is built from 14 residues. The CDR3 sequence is CASSPKSWPGGLFF. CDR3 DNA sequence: TGTGCCAGCAGCCCTAAGTCCTGGCCCGGGGGACTGTTTTTT.

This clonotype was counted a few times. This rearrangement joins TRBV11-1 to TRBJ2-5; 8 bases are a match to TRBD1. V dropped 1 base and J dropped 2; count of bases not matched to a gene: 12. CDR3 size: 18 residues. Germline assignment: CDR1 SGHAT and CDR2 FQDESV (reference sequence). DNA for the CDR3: TGTGCCAGCAGCTTAGGGGTCCAGGGGGCTATGAGACAAGAGACCCAGTACTTC. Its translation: CASSLGVQGAMRQETQYF.

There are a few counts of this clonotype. DNA of the CDR3: TGCGCCAGCAGCCAAGGGCTAGCGGGAGGAATACAAGAGACCCAGTACTTC. Protein product: CASSQGLAGGIQETQYF. This sequence joins TRBV4-1 and TRBJ2-5, with 11 bases lining up with TRBD2. There are 17 residues in the CDR3. Germline assignment: CDR1 MGHRA and CDR2 YSYEKL. Trimming took 1 base from V and 2 from J; bases not matched to a gene: 6.

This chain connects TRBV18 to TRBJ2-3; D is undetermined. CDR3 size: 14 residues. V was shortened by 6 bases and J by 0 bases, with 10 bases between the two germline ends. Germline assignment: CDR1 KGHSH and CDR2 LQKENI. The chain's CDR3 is CASSQFDSTDTQYF. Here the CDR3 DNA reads TGTGCCAGCTCTCAATTTGACAGCACAGATACGCAGTATTTT.

DNA of the CDR3: TGTGCCAGCAGTCAGGGCCAGGACAATCAGCCCCAGCATTTT. Protein sequence: CASSQGQDNQPQHF. The V call is TRBV12-3 or TRBV12-4, the J call TRBJ1-5; weak D call: TRBD1 (5 bases). V lost 5 bases and J lost 3, with 11 bases in between. This CDR3 comprises 14 residues.

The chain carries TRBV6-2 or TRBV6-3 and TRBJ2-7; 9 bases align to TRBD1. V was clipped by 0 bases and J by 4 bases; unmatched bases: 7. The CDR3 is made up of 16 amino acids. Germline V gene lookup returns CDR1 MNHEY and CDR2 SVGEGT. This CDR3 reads CASSYSSGGTGYEQYF. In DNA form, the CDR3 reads TGTGCCAGCAGTTACTCCTCTGGCGGGACAGGGTACGAGCAGTACTTC.

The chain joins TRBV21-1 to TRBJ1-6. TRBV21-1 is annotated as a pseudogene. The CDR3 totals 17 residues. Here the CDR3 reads CASSKVAAEYGNSPLHF. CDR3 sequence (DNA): TGTGCCAGCAGCAAAGTCGCGGCAGAATACGGAAATTCACCCCTCCACTTT.